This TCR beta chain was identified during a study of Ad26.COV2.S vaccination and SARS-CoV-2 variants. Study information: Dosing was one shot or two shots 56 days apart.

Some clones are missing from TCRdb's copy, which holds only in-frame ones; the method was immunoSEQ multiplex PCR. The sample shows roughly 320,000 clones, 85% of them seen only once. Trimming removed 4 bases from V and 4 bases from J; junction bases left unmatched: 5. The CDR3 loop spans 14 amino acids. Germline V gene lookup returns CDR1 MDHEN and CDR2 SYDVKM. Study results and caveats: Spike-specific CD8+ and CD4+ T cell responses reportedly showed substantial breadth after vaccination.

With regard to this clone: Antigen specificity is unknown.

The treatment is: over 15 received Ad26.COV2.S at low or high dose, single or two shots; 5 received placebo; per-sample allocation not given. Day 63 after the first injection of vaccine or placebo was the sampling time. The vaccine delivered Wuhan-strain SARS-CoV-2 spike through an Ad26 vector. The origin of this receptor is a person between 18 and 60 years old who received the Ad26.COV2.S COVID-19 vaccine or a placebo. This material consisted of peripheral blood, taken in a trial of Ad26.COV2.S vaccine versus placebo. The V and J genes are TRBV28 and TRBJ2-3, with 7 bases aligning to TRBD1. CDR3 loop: CASSSTGRSDTQYF. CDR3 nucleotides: TGTGCCAGCAGTTCGACAGGGAGATCAGATACGCAGTATTTT.